This T cell receptor beta chain comes out of a study of T cell changes during pregnancy in multiple sclerosis. Per germline, CDR1 MNHNS and CDR2 SASEGT. V lost 2 bases, J lost 1 base, and 5 bases lay in between. The CDR3 covers 13 residues. Profiling relied on immunoSEQ multiplex PCR, and the TCRdb table lists in-frame clones only, not all of them. The data show about 49,000 clones, 85% to 95% seen once. The receptor was isolated from a female donor with multiple sclerosis, enrolled in a pregnancy study. The V and J genes are TRBV6-1 and TRBJ1-1; D ambiguous. The sample was CD8+ T cells from peripheral blood mononuclear cells, taken in the first trimester of pregnancy. The CDR3 DNA follows: TGTGCCAGCAGTGAATCAGGGAACACTGAAGCTTTCTTT. Amino acids: CASSESGNTEAFF.